This is a list of T cell receptor beta chains from one sample in a study of cytotoxic CD8 clonotypes in ibrutinib-treated CLL. TCRdb's table, derived via immunoSEQ multiplex PCR, lists solely in-frame clones and lacks some. The sample lists about 40,000 clones, less than 85% occurring once. This material consisted of PBMCs, taken at disease progression, from a patient treated with ibrutinib. Every receptor here comes from a human donor with chronic lymphocytic leukemia. CDR3s include the opening cysteine and the closing phenylalanine or tryptophan. The D gene is left open where the match is weak. Some rows have no size entry. The others give once, few or many, or a class for an expanded clone.

clone_size: NA; v_call: TRBV10-3; j_call: TRBJ2-7; d_call: TRBD2; cdr3_aa: CAISSQAGVAYEQYF; cdr3_nt: TGTGCCATCAGTTCGCAGGCGGGAGTCGCCTACGAGCAGTACTTC
clone_size: NA; v_call: TRBV25-1; j_call: TRBJ2-1; d_call: NA; cdr3_aa: CASRDRLGPEQFF; cdr3_nt: TGTGCCAGCAGGGACCGGCTGGGACCTGAGCAGTTCTTC
clone_size: NA; v_call: TRBV10-2; j_call: TRBJ2-3; d_call: TRBD2; cdr3_aa: CASTSGLAGGDTQYF; cdr3_nt: TGCGCCAGCACCTCAGGACTAGCGGGCGGAGATACGCAGTATTTT
clone_size: NA; v_call: TRBV28; j_call: TRBJ2-7; d_call: NA; cdr3_aa: CASTLSSYEQYF; cdr3_nt: TGTGCCAGTACACTAAGCTCCTACGAGCAGTACTTC
clone_size: NA; v_call: TRBV29-1; j_call: TRBJ1-1; d_call: TRBD1; cdr3_aa: CSARTGPPGTEAFF; cdr3_nt: TGCAGCGCCCGGACAGGGCCCCCTGGGACTGAAGCTTTCTTT
clone_size: NA; v_call: TRBV5-1; j_call: TRBJ2-2; d_call: TRBD2; cdr3_aa: CASSLVRGRASGELFF; cdr3_nt: TGCGCCAGCAGCTTGGTTCGCGGGAGGGCCTCCGGGGAGCTGTTTTTT
clone_size: NA; v_call: TRBV29-1; j_call: TRBJ1-2; d_call: NA; cdr3_aa: CSVEGGLNYGYTF; cdr3_nt: TGCAGCGTTGAGGGGGGGCTTAACTATGGCTACACCTTC
clone_size: NA; v_call: TRBV5-1; j_call: TRBJ2-5; d_call: TRBD2; cdr3_aa: CASSLTSGGETQYF; cdr3_nt: TGCGCCAGCAGCTTGACTAGCGGGGGGGAGACCCAGTACTTC
clone_size: NA; v_call: TRBV6-1; j_call: TRBJ1-1; d_call: TRBD1; cdr3_aa: CASSEATGLGTEAFF; cdr3_nt: TGTGCCAGCAGTGAAGCGACAGGGTTGGGCACTGAAGCTTTCTTT
clone_size: once; v_call: TRBV27; j_call: TRBJ2-7; d_call: TRBD2; cdr3_aa: CASSRAGGNFYEQYF; cdr3_nt: TGTGCCAGCAGCCGAGCGGGAGGGAATTTCTACGAGCAGTACTTC
clone_size: NA; v_call: TRBV7-3; j_call: TRBJ2-3; d_call: NA; cdr3_aa: CASSLSGPSTDTQYF; cdr3_nt: TGTGCCAGCAGCCTTAGCGGTCCCAGCACAGATACGCAGTATTTT
clone_size: few; v_call: TRBV27; j_call: TRBJ1-1; d_call: TRBD1; cdr3_aa: CASSWLPPGRGFTEAFF; cdr3_nt: TGTGCCAGCAGTTGGCTGCCTCCGGGCAGGGGGTTCACTGAAGCTTTCTTT
clone_size: NA; v_call: TRBV28; j_call: TRBJ2-2; d_call: NA; cdr3_aa: CASRLPALNTGELFF; cdr3_nt: TGTGCCAGCAGGCTCCCGGCCCTGAACACCGGGGAGCTGTTTTTT
clone_size: NA; v_call: TRBV4-1; j_call: TRBJ1-1; d_call: NA; cdr3_aa: CASSQDPGTGFAEAFF; cdr3_nt: TGCGCCAGCAGCCAAGATCCCGGGACCGGGTTCGCTGAAGCTTTCTTT
clone_size: NA; v_call: TRBV9; j_call: TRBJ2-3; d_call: TRBD2; cdr3_aa: CASGRGDTQYF; cdr3_nt: TGTGCGAGCGGGAGGGGGGATACGCAGTATTTT